This T cell receptor (beta chain) was documented in a study of cytomegalovirus exposure and HLA in healthy donors (dated by TCRdb to about 2017). General notes on the study: An earlier analysis of several hundred of the donors reported more than 250 Gb of sequence data and roughly 100 million unique TCR beta sequences from about 200 million T cells. To predict cytomegalovirus infection status, the study brought together high-throughput TCR immunosequencing, statistical association of individual TCRs with disease status, and machine learning. Donor age, sex, ethnicity and CMV serostatus were compiled alongside the repertoire data. A later genetic analysis took genome-wide SNP genotypes for about 65% of the 666 donors and used that subset as a discovery cohort. Every discovery cohort repertoire had been produced on one sequencing platform. Class I and class II HLA loci were covered by the typing at four-digit resolution. The study aimed to test whether cataloging public T cell receptors could reveal signatures of past pathogen exposure. Five DR-DQ haplotypes were handled as single units for association and clustering because linkage in the cohort was strong. An early release that covered around 590 HLA-typed donors contained around 300 gigabases of sequencing data and some 87 million unique TCR sequences. The T cell repertoires of 670 or so subjects were profiled by immunosequencing and related to cytomegalovirus serostatus. Typing coverage varied by locus: roughly 629-640 donors for A, B, C, DRB1 and DQB1; roughly 510 for DQA1; around 570 for DPA1; around 490 for DPB1. Of the 398 genotyped donors, 65% to 90% fell in the genetic ancestry cluster associated with self-reported Caucasian donors. Among around 400 genotyped donors of the cohort, an average of roughly 240,000 unique TCR beta nucleotide sequences were sequenced per donor, approximately 20% of them non-productive. Rather than using new phenotypic data, the later analysis identified candidate immune exposures from TCR beta sequences and from how often those sequences occurred across donors. Along with the roughly 670-subject first cohort, a separate validation cohort of 120 different subjects was used. A later analysis re-analyzed previously published TCR beta repertoires from 666 donors and added high-resolution HLA genotyping to study TCR occurrence patterns. In an earlier analysis of around 540 of the donors, high-throughput TCR beta sequencing was used to judge whether each TCR beta V gene segment behaved as functional or pseudogenic.

The germline V gene encodes CDR1 MNHNS and CDR2 SASEGT. The junction shows trimming of 5 bases on V and 2 bases on J, and the gene matches do not reach 5 bases of it. Measured from the cysteine to the phenylalanine, the CDR3 is 16 residues long. Just CDR3 DNA is preserved here, 48 bases in frame from base 1. In total, over 600 healthy bone marrow donors made up the cohort. Cohort members were all nominally healthy when sampled, although unrecorded immune exposures were likely present. The donor was CMV seronegative and was included in the group of 352 seronegative cohort members. A peripheral blood sample was provided by each donor, and peripheral blood mononuclear cells were used for TCR beta sequencing. Genomic DNA extraction from the blood cell samples was performed with the Qiagen DNeasy Blood Extraction Kit. Receptor libraries were prepared by the immunoSEQ multiplex PCR assay. For the multiplex PCR, a mixture combining 60 forward primers for TCR Vbeta segments and 13 reverse primers for TCR Jbeta segments was used. Amplification of the CDR3 region of rearranged TCR beta genes was performed with a multiplex PCR assay on genomic DNA. On the Illumina HiSeq System, the amplified TCR beta libraries were sequenced as 87-base-pair reads. Under the source paper's analysis protocol: A later analysis counted approximately 84 million unique TCR beta chains across the 650 to 700 repertoires, and 9.5 million to 11 million of these chains were shared by at least two donors. Raw reads were error-corrected and collapsed into unique sequences by a nearest-neighbor algorithm in which closely related sequences were merged to remove PCR and sequencing errors. V, D and J gene segments were assigned by aligning CDR3 sequences to IMGT reference sequences. For a sequence to be retained, a match of at least six nucleotides was required to both a V gene segment and a J gene segment. Rearrangements were called productive when the CDR3 lacked stop codons and stayed in frame with V and J; all others were non-productive. CDR3 was defined according to IMGT convention as the region running from the second conserved V-encoded cysteine to the conserved J-encoded phenylalanine. In an earlier analysis of around 570 of the donors, sequences lacking an unambiguous match to a single V gene segment were excluded. In an earlier analysis of 587 of the donors, V segments were called functional above 56.7% productive rearrangements and were called segregating when the between-donor standard deviation exceeded 5%. A statistical classification framework was built to diagnose cytomegalovirus status from the catalog of TCR beta chain sequences. V and J gene assignment, in a later analysis, came from comparing TCR nucleotide sequences with IMGT/GENE-DB human TR gene sequences. Using the TCRdist pipeline, a later analysis assigned CDR3 sequences along with most-parsimonious VDJ recombination scenarios. In a later analysis, every TCR beta chain was defined by the combination of its CDR3 amino acid sequence and its V-gene family, and reads without a unique V-gene family were dropped. A later analysis removed roughly 590 highly shared, low-generation-probability nucleotide sequences to deal with suspected cross-contamination and a sequencing artifact. In a later analysis, a clonal expansion index was calculated for each public chain from normalized within-repertoire ranks of inferred template counts. In a later analysis, generation probabilities were computed with a VDJ recombination model fitted to out-of-frame rearrangements, and the resulting probabilities were checked against IGoR. Hypergeometric tests were used in a later analysis to score TCR-TCR, TCR-HLA and TCR-CMV co-occurrence, with a repertoire-size bias correction applied to the TCR pairs. False discovery rates were estimated in a later analysis by permuting HLA or CMV assignments 20 times. In a later analysis, co-occurring TCRs were grouped with DBSCAN, and TCRdist sequence similarity was added when clustering was performed within HLA-allele-positive subsets. Repertoires with fewer than 30,000 or more than 120,000 public chains were left out of co-occurrence clustering, as were about five repertoires with anomalous nucleotide sharing. The immuneACCESS repertoire file appears here via TCRdb, limited to in-frame rearrangements. These files lack a portion of the clones; in checked studies, under half of the deficit traces to unresolved V genes, and the cause of the others is not known. V, J and clone size were drawn from that table, and D and trimming were deduced from the DNA. The sample profile shows about 170,000 clones; roughly 80% of them were found once. The ten most abundant clones make up 3% to 3.5% of the sample.

Findings and caveats that apply to the study as a whole: In a later analysis, 16,951 TCR beta sequences were associated with specific HLA alleles at a false discovery rate of 0.05. A further reported finding was that TCR beta sequences accurately predicted the HLA-A and HLA-B alleles for most subjects in the first cohort. A few of the identified cytomegalovirus-associated TCR beta chains were confirmed in vitro to be specific for cytomegalovirus antigens. Compared with the roughly 700-donor mean, donors in an Asian-associated ancestry cluster had fewer N-insertions in productive TCRs, according to a later genetic analysis. Linkage disequilibrium might explain the correlated functional status among segregating V segments, but an unknown experimental factor could not be ruled out. The study gave a list of 150 to 200 TCR beta chains associated with cytomegalovirus. Sequencing depth was assumed to be roughly uniform across donors in the presence/absence analyses, though that assumption may not hold. The authors suggested that the approach could potentially be extended to other disease states and immunological phenotypes. Because the 87-base-pair reads could not distinguish some IMGT-functional V segments, including TRBV6-2 and TRBV6-3, those segments were excluded. In a later genetic analysis, a missense DCLRE1C variant was associated with V-gene and J-gene trimming of TCR beta chains, and the association was replicated in an independent cohort. Only TCR beta chains were sequenced in this cohort, and the absence of alpha or paired-chain data limited detectable features. Most TCR sequences were seen in very few donors, while some public TCRs were found in many individuals. A later analysis found that TCR association rates varied across HLA loci, with DRB1 alleles showing the most associated TCRs and HLA-C alleles the fewest. The classifier was reported to diagnose cytomegalovirus status with high specificity and sensitivity in both the original and validation cohorts. CMV serostatus was the only immune exposure information available for the cohort. When HLA alleles, especially DR and DQ, strongly co-occurred, TCR associations were difficult to assign to individual alleles. Because counts were too low, seventeen rarely observed V segments, including chromosome 9 orphons, were left out of the earlier analysis of some 640 of the donors. Because HLA typing was unavailable for some donors at each locus, only the typed subset was used in association tests. A later analysis found that HLA-associated TCR beta chains were more clonally expanded and had lower generation probabilities than equally common non-associated chains. A cluster of highly shared sequence variants was judged likely to be a technical artifact of the sequencing pipeline. Broadly in line with IMGT annotations, most TCR beta V segments showed up in productive rearrangements about 87% or about 30% of the time in an earlier analysis of approximately 600 of the donors. In a later analysis, most CMV-associated TCR beta chains were found to appear HLA-restricted, with HLA associations seemingly driven largely by CMV exposure. In a later analysis, several top co-occurrence clusters were reported to appear linked to parvovirus B19, influenza, CMV and Epstein-Barr virus.

On this clone itself: It lacks a known antigen. No per-base quality is available; no much larger clone lies one base away.

The TCR originated in a female donor in good health and CMV-seronegative. The chain links TRBV6-1 with TRBJ2-1; 11 bases in the middle match TRBD2. The sequenced material came from PBMCs. CDR3 region: CASSKGTSGTYNEQFF. The DNA is as follows: TGTGCCAGCAGTAAAGGGACTAGCGGAACCTACAATGAGCAGTTCTTC.